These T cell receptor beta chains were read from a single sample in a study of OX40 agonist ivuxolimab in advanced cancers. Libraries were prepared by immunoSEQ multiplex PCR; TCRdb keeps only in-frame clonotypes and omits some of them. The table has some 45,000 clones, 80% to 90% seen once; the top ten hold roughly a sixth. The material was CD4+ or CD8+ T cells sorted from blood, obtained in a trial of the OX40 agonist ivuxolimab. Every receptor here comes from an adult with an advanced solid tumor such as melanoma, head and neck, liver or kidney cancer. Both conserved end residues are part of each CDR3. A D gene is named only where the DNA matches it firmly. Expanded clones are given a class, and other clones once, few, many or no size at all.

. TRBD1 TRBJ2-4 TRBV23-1 TGCGCCAGCAGTCAATCCAACAGGGGAATAGCCAAAAACATTCAGTACTTC CASSQSNRGIAKNIQYF
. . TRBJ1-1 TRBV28 TGTGCCAGCAGTTTGGATGTTTGGGGCGACAACACTGAAGCTTTCTTT CASSLDVWGDNTEAFF
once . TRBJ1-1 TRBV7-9 TGTGCCAGCAGCCCCGCGAACACTGAAGCTTTCTTT CASSPANTEAFF
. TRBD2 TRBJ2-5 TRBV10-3 TGTGCCATCAGGAAAGCGGGGGGAGTAGAGACCCAGTACTTC CAIRKAGGVETQYF
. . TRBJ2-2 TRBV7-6 TGTGCCAGCAGCTTAGAAGCCAGGTACACCGGGGAGCTGTTTTTT CASSLEARYTGELFF
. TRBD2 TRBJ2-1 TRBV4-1 TGCGCCAGCAGCCAACGAACTAGCGGGAGTCCCAACAATGAGCAGTTCTTC CASSQRTSGSPNNEQFF
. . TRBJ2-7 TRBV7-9 TGTGCCAGCAGCCTTACAGACACCTACGAGCAGTACTTC CASSLTDTYEQYF
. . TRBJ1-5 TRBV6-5 TGTGCCAGCAGCTGGGACAGCAATCAGCCCCAGCATTTT CASSWDSNQPQHF
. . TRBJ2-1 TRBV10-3 TGTGCCATCACCGAGGGGGGCCCGAATGAGCAGTTCTTC CAITEGGPNEQFF
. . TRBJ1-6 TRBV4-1 TGCGCCAGCAGCCAAGTTGGTTTCGGTAATTCACCCCTCCACTTT CASSQVGFGNSPLHF
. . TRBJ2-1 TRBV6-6 TGTGCCAGCAGTTTGGGGCTATACAATGAGCAGTTCTTC CASSLGLYNEQFF
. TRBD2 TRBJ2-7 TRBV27 TGTGCCAGCAGTCCTAGCGGGCTCTCCTACGAGCAGTACTTC CASSPSGLSYEQYF